This TCR beta chain was found in a study of tumor-infiltrating lymphocytes in primary liver carcinoma. Joint extraction of RNA and DNA used roughly 20-32 mg of bulk tissue that was unsorted. Production of TCR beta cDNA used approximately 480 ng total RNA together with a constant-region primer. Investigators got TCR beta libraries out of three nested multiplex PCR rounds, done with slightly modified ARM-PCR. TRBV1-TRBV30 forward primers paired with a C-beta reverse primer drove the first two PCR rounds, about 9 cycles each. TCRdb reprocessed the multiplex PCR reads with MiXCR, giving one entry per CDR3 protein. Here the sample spans 150,000 to 200,000 distinct CDR3 sequences, around 81% being singletons. The CDR3 has 15 residues. Germline V gene sequence: CDR1 GTSNPN, CDR2 SVGIG (reference sequence).

The sequencing sample was made of tumor tissue from primary liver carcinoma. The rearrangement uses TRBV30 and TRBJ1-1; 8 positions agree with TRBD1. This receptor was identified in a man aged 40-50 years with primary liver carcinoma and hepatitis B virus infection. CDR3 DNA sequence: TGTGCTTGTAGTGGCCAGGGGGCGGTGAGCACTGAAGCTTTCTTT. Its translation is CACSGQGAVSTEAFF.